This TCR beta chain was observed in a study of tumor and adjacent non-tumor tissue in lung cancer. Study-level information: The patients, 10 or so men and 5 women, were about 30 to 76 with stage I to III disease.

The germline V gene encodes CDR1 MDHEN and CDR2 SYDVKM. The CDR3 loop spans 15 amino acids. With 3 bases clipped from V and 6 bases from J, the junction kept 4 bases outside the gene matches. Three rounds of nested PCR, following a modified ARM-PCR protocol, produced the TCRbeta library. TCRdb reanalysed the multiplex PCR reads using MiXCR and keeps one entry per CDR3 protein. The sample yields over 60,000 distinct CDR3 sequences, around 85% seen once. RNA was extracted from bulk tissue without any cell sorting. Between August and November 2014, newly diagnosed, chemotherapy-naive lung cancer patients underwent thoracic surgery in China. As concerns this clonotype: No conserved phenylalanine or tryptophan ends this CDR3, so it is likely a read error.

Specimen: lung tumor tissue. The TCR sequence derives from a woman aged 45-59 years with non-small cell lung cancer. The chain uses TRBV28 and TRBJ2-7; 14 bases fit TRBD2. The CDR3 loop reads CASSFWTSGRREQYL. In DNA, the CDR3 is TGTGCCAGCAGTTTCTGGACTAGCGGGAGGCGCGAGCAGTACCTC.